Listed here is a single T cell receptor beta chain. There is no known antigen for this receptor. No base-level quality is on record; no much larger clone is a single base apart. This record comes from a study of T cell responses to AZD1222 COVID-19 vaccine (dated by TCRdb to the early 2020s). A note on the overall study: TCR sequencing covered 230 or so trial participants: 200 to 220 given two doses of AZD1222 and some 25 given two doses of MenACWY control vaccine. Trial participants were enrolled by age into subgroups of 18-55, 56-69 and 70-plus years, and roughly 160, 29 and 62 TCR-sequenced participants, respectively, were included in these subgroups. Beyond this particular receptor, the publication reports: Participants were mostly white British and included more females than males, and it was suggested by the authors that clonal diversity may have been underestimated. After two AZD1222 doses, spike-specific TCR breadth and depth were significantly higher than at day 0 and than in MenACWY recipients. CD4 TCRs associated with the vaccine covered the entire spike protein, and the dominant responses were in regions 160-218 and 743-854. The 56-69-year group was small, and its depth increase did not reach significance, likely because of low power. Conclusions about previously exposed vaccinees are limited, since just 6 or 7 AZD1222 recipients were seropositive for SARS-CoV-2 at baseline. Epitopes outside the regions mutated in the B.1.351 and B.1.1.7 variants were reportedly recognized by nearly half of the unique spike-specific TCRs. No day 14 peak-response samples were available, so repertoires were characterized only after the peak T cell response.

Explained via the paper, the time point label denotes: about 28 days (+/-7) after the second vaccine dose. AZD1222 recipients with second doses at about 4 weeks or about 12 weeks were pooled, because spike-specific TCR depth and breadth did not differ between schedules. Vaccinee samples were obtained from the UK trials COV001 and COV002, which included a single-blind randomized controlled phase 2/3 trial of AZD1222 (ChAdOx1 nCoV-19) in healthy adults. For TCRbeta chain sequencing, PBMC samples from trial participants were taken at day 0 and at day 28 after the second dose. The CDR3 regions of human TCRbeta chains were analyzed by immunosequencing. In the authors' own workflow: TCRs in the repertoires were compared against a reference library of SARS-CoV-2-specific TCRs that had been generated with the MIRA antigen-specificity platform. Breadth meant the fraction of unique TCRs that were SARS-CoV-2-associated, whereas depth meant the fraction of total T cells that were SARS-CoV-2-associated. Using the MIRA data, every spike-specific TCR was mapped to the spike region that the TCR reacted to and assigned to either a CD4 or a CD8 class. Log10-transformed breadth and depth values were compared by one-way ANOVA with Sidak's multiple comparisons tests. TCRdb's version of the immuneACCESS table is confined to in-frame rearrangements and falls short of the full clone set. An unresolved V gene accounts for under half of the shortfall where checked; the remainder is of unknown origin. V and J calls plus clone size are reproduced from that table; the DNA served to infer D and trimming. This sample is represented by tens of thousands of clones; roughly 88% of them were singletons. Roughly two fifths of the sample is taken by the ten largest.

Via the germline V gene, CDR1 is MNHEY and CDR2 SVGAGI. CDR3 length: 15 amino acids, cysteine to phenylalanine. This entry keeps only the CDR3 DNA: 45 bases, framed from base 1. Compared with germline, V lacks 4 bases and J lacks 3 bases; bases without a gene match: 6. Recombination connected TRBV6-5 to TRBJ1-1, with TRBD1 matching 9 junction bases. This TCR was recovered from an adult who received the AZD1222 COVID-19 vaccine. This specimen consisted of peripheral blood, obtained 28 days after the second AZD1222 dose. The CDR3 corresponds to CASSWSGQGYTEAFF. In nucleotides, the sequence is TGTGCCAGCAGTTGGTCTGGACAGGGGTACACTGAAGCTTTCTTT.